Below, 11 T cell receptor beta chains from the same sample are listed, as sequenced in a study of molecular identifiers for immune sequencing clone quantification. Via MiXCR, TCRdb re-called the PCR reads, giving one row per CDR3 protein. The sample has over 85,000 distinct CDR3 sequences, 30% to 35% seen once. Source material: naive CD8+ T cells from blood, with Jurkat cell RNA spiked in. Subset reported: FACS-sorted CD8+CD4-CCR7+CD45RA+ naive T cells. These receptors were collected from a human donor in good health. Some libraries in this study had Jurkat cell RNA spiked in.

Regarding this clonotype: The junction differs from germline at one of its ends, possibly a read error. The rearrangement links TRBV12-3 or TRBV12-4 to TRBJ2-3; D is uncertain. The CDR3 totals 13 residues. In DNA form, the CDR3 reads TGTGCCAGCAGTTCCCCCGCACGAGATACGCAGAAATTT. Its translation is CASSSPARDTQKF.

In regard to this clonotype: Mismatch with germline at one junction end may stem from a read error. J is TRBJ2-7 and V is TRBV5-3; D is ambiguous. TRBV5-3 is filed as an ORF, its function uncertain. The CDR3 runs to 14 residues. CDR3 protein: CASSLAATHYEQYF. In DNA, the CDR3 is TGTGCCAGCAGCTTGGCCGCGACTCACTACGAGCAGTACTTC.

This clonotype was counted ten times or more. This chain connects TRBV28 to TRBJ1-1; 7 nucleotides align to TRBD1. CDR1 and CDR2 from the germline V gene are MDHEN and SYDVKM. CDR3 length: 15 amino acids. After removal of 5 bases from V and 0 bases from J, the junction contained 6 bases not matched to a gene. The CDR3 loop reads CASSRQGTLNTEAFF. CDR3 nucleotide sequence: TGTGCCAGCAGTCGACAGGGAACCCTGAACACTGAAGCTTTCTTT.

Ten or more counts support this clonotype. The rearrangement uses TRBV7-2 and TRBJ2-3; D is unresolved. Trimming left V 1 base short and J 1 base short, with 6 bases between. This CDR3 contains 14 residues. Per the germline V gene, CDR1 is SGHTA and CDR2 is FQGNSA. This chain's CDR3 is CASSLDWGTDTQYF. CDR3 bases: TGTGCCAGCAGCTTAGATTGGGGCACAGATACGCAGTATTTT. Full variable domain (remainder filled in from reference TRBV7-2 and TRBJ2-3): GAGVSQSPSNKVTEKGKDVELRCDPISGHTALYWYRQSLGQGLEFLIYFQGNSAPDKSGLPSDRFSAERTGGSVSTLTIQRTQQEDSAVYLCASSLDWGTDTQYFGPGTRLTVL.

About this clonotype: A much larger clone lies a single base off, so this may be a read error. This chain uses TRBV20-1 with TRBJ2-7, with a tentative D call TRBD2 (5 bases). The CDR3 loop spans 14 amino acids. Germline assignment: CDR1 DFQATT and CDR2 SNEGSKA (reference sequence). The CDR3 DNA reads TGCAGTGCTAGAATTGACGGGGTCGGCTACGAGCAGTACTTT. Amino acids: CSARIDGVGYEQYF.

The rearrangement uses TRBV24-1 and TRBJ2-1; D possibly uses TRBD1 or TRBD2 (5 bases each). This CDR3 contains 15 residues. Trimming took off 1 base at V and 5 bases at J, with 11 bases between the two ends. Germline CDR1 and CDR2: KGHDR and SFDVKD. The CDR3 DNA is TGTGCCACCAGTGATTTCCGGGACCCAAACAATGAGCAGTTCTTC. It yields the protein CATSDFRDPNNEQFF.

The chain employs TRBV5-6 and TRBJ2-5; D may be TRBD2 (6 bases). The germline V and J ends were trimmed by 4 bases and 5 bases, with 9 bases remaining between them. The CDR3 spans 12 residues. CDR1 and CDR2 from the germline V gene are SGHDT and YYEEEE. The CDR3 DNA reads as TGTGCCAGCAGCACTAGCTTGGAGACCCAGTACTTC. This sequence encodes CASSTSLETQYF.

This clonotype was picked up a small number of times. The V gene is TRBV11-2, the J gene TRBJ1-6; D not resolved. This CDR3 is built from 13 residues. Germline-derived CDR1 and CDR2 are SGHAT and FQNNGV. The V end was cut by 6 bases, the J end by 8 bases, with 11 bases between. The CDR3 spells CASRRGSDSPLHF. The CDR3 DNA sequence: TGTGCCAGCAGACGGGGTTCTGATTCACCCCTCCACTTT.

The chain uses TRBV21-1 and TRBJ2-3; the DNA was not used to check the table's D call, TRBD2. TRBV21-1 is marked as a pseudogene. The CDR3 spans 17 residues. The CDR3 here is CASSKARGRAGTDTQYF. CDR3 DNA sequence: TGTGCCAGCAGCAAAGCCCGTGGGAGGGCCGGGACAGATACGCAGTATTTT.

Comments on this clonotype: A much larger clonotype is one base distant, so this may be a read error. The genes are TRBV28 and TRBJ2-2; possible D gene TRBD1, 6 bases. The CDR3 sequence is 17 residues long. Germline-derived CDR1 and CDR2 are MDHEN and SYDVKM. The DNA of the CDR3 is TGTGCCAGCAGTTCCGGTCCGGACAGCCCGAACACCGGGGAGCCGTTTTTT. It yields the protein CASSSGPDSPNTGEPFF.

This clonotype has only a few counts. This chain links TRBV4-3 with TRBJ1-1; possible D gene TRBD1, 5 bases. The CDR3 length is 15 residues. Germline CDR1 is LGHNA and CDR2 is YSLEER. V was trimmed by 0 bases and J by 7 bases, leaving 15 bases between them. CDR3 loop: CASSQDGDRGSEAFF. The DNA for the CDR3 is TGCGCCAGCAGCCAAGATGGTGACAGAGGGAGTGAAGCTTTCTTT.